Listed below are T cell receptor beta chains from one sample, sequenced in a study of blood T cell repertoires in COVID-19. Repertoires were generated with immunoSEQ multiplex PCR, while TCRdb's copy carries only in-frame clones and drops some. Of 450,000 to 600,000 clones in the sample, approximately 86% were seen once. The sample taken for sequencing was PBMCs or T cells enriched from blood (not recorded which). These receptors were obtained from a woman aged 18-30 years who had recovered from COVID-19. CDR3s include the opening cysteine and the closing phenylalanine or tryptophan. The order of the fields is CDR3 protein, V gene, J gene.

CDR3 protein: CASGRQPRSYNEQFF; V gene: TRBV19; J gene: TRBJ2-1
CDR3 protein: CASSVVTGNYGYTF; V gene: TRBV21-1; J gene: TRBJ1-2
CDR3 protein: CASSQARGRGKINEQFF; V gene: TRBV4-1; J gene: TRBJ2-1
CDR3 protein: CSASLRQGLSQPQHF; V gene: TRBV20-1; J gene: TRBJ1-5
CDR3 protein: CASRRMEGAGTEAFF; V gene: TRBV4-1; J gene: TRBJ1-1
CDR3 protein: CASSIGRGADTQYF; V gene: TRBV19; J gene: TRBJ2-3
CDR3 protein: CASSLSGDNQPQHF; V gene: TRBV7-2; J gene: TRBJ1-5
CDR3 protein: CASSQGQSRYGYTF; V gene: TRBV6-5; J gene: TRBJ1-2
CDR3 protein: CASSQGLAGKSSYEQYF; V gene: TRBV4-1; J gene: TRBJ2-7
CDR3 protein: CAWSVNEDSTAFF; V gene: TRBV30; J gene: TRBJ1-1
CDR3 protein: CASSLGSDRATEAFF; V gene: TRBV5-4; J gene: TRBJ1-1
CDR3 protein: CASSIGGQGDTQYF; V gene: TRBV19; J gene: TRBJ2-3
CDR3 protein: CASSLRSGNNSPLHF; V gene: TRBV5-1; J gene: TRBJ1-6
CDR3 protein: CATKETGVSPYNEQFF; V gene: TRBV24-1; J gene: TRBJ2-1
CDR3 protein: CASSILAGGSEQFF; V gene: TRBV7-3; J gene: TRBJ2-1
CDR3 protein: CASSQEQGANVLTF; V gene: TRBV4-1; J gene: TRBJ2-6